The entry that follows covers one TCR beta chain sequence. With a much larger clone just one base away, this may be a read error. This sample was taken from a study of breast tumors, draining lymph nodes, adjacent tissues. Trimming left V 5 bases short and J 2 bases short, with 14 bases between. The CDR3 runs 15 residues. Germline assignment: CDR1 MNHNY and CDR2 SVGAGI (reference sequence). TCRdb re-derived calls from the multiplex PCR reads in MiXCR, one entry per CDR3 protein. The sample lists roughly 260,000 distinct CDR3 sequences; more than 30% were seen once. Axillary draining lymph nodes of breast cancer patients supplied the node samples.

The chain couples TRBV6-6 to TRBJ2-3, with D perhaps TRBD2 (6 bases). The specimen was axillary lymph node tissue. The source of this sequence is a female donor with breast cancer. Some clones in this sample may be carry-over from other donors' samples. CDR3 in amino acids: CASSHGLRDTDTQYF. The DNA for the CDR3 is TGTGCCAGCAGTCACGGTCTGCGGGACACAGATACGCAGTATTTT.